Below, one TCR beta chain is given with its context. Antigen unknown. The data originate from a study of monozygotic twins with inflammatory bowel disease. Study outcomes and limitations: Differing immunosuppressive treatments may have added variability to patient repertoires. Reduced clonotype sharing with other individuals was observed in IBD patients relative to healthy twins, especially with disease activity.

Both the TCRalpha cDNA and the TCRbeta cDNA were taken through two nested PCRs, lasting approximately 16 and 9 cycles. TCRdb reprocessed the 5' RACE reads; each CDR3 protein has one entry and no DNA is given. The sample has some 450,000 distinct CDR3 sequences, and its top ten clones hold 2% to 3%. The CDR3 contains 15 residues. Germline CDR1 is SGHRS and CDR2 is YFSETQ. This clonotype originated in a human donor with ulcerative colitis or Crohn's disease, or a healthy co-twin of an affected twin (not recorded which). The source material was blood. This chain joins TRBV5-1 and TRBJ2-3; TCRdb outputs TRBD1, but without DNA this stays unchecked. CDR3 region: CASSRTDPSTDTQYF.